This T cell receptor (beta chain) is from a study of blood T cell repertoires in COVID-19 (dated by TCRdb to the early 2020s). With regard to the full study: The collaborator samples originated in the United States, Italy and Spain and spanned the acute and convalescent phases of COVID-19. The samples were drawn from the first 160 participants of the ongoing ImmuneRACE study and from some 1,300 subjects provided by 6 global collaborators. The prospective study material was composed of cDNA or gDNA derived from T cells, B-cell-depleted T cells, or PBMCs. Sample metadata almost always included a de-identified subject ID, COVID-19 status, age in years and sex. The dataset comprised deeply sampled blood TCRbeta repertoires from subjects exposed to, actively infected with, or recovered from COVID-19. Where available, HLA class I and class II types were obtained from metadata supplied by the sample provider rather than from assay-based typing. The repertoires were released in a freely available public database intended as a resource for research on the immune response to SARS-CoV-2.

Broad study findings and their caveats: How much clinical and demographic metadata was included differed by source and by participant, and the metadata was provided uncurated.

Whole blood was collected in K2EDTA tubes by collaborating institutions according to the institutions' own protocols. For TCRbeta analysis, collaborator samples were shipped as frozen whole blood, as isolated PBMCs, or as DNA extracted from either sample type. TCRbeta CDR3 regions were amplified from genomic DNA by means of the immunoSEQ Assay, a bias-controlled multiplex PCR. Processing in the source paper ran as follows. The number of nucleated cells in each sample was estimated from the amplification of reference gene primers within the assay. To quantify the absolute abundance of each unique TCRbeta CDR3 rearrangement, sequence reads were collapsed and filtered. For each sample, productive Simpson clonality was calculated by taking the square root of Simpson's diversity index across productive rearrangements. TCRdb carries this immuneACCESS record with in-frame sequences only. Its versions omit some clonotypes, under half of them owing to an unresolved V gene in the studies checked, with the rest unexplained. V, J and clone size reflect that table, while D and trimming were determined from the DNA. The sample records 300,000 to 400,000 clones, 88% of which are singletons. The ten most abundant clones make up 4% of the sample.

For this clone: Its antigen is currently not known. One base away there is no much larger clone; base qualities are not given.

This sequence was found in a woman aged 50 to 65 with active or convalescent COVID-19. Sequencing used peripheral blood.

CDR3 reads: CASSYLQGEQYF. The sequence in DNA is TGTGCCAGCAGCTACCTCCAGGGCGAGCAGTACTTC. The rearranged chain carries TRBV5-4 and TRBJ2-7; a tentative D call is TRBD1 (5 bases match). The CDR3 runs 12 residues from the cysteine to the phenylalanine. The only DNA kept is the CDR3, 36 bases in frame from the first base. V loses 3 bases, J loses 6 bases, and the germline ends lie 10 bases apart. CDR1 SGHNT and CDR2 YYREEE are derived from the germline V gene (reference sequence).